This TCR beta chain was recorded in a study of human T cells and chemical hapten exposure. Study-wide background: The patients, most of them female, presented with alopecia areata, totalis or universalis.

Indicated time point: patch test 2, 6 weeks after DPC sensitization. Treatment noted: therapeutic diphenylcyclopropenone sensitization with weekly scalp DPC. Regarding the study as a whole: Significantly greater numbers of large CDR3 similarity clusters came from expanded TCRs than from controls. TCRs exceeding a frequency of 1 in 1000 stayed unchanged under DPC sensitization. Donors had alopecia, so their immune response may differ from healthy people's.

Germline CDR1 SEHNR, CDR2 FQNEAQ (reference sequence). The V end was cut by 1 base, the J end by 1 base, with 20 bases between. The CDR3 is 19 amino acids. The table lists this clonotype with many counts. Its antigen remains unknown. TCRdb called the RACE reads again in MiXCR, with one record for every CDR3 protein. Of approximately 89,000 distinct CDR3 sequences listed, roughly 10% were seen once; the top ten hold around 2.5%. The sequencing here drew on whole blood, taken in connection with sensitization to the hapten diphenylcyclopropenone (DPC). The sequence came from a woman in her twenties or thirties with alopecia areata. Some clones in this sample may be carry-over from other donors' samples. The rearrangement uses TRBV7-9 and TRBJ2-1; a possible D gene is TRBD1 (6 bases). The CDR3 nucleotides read TGTGCCAGCAGCTTAGAAAAGGGGGAAGCTATCAAGTCCTACAATGAGCAGTTCTTC. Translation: CASSLEKGEAIKSYNEQFF.